This T cell receptor (beta chain) was found in a study of cytomegalovirus exposure and HLA in healthy donors. Study observations and caveats: Confirmation in vitro established that a few CMV-associated chains were specific for CMV antigens.

Amplification used 60 Vbeta primers and 13 Jbeta primers. Profiling relied on immunoSEQ multiplex PCR, and the TCRdb table lists in-frame clones only, not all of them. The table has about 140,000 clones, around 79% seen once. Concerning this clone itself: Its antigen is not known.

The CDR3 runs to 16 residues. Germline V gene lookup returns CDR1 LNHDA and CDR2 SQIVND (reference sequence). The junction had 7 bases not matched to a gene; V was cut back by 2 bases and J by 7 bases. The chain carries TRBV19 and TRBJ2-1, with 11 positions matching TRBD1. This TCR derives from a woman between 35 and 50 years old in good health and CMV-seronegative. The source material was PBMCs. DNA of the CDR3: TGTGCCAGTAGTATATGGTGGGGGACAGGGGGGAATGAGCAGTTCTTC. Translating it yields CASSIWWGTGGNEQFF.